This T cell receptor beta chain derives from a study of blood T cell repertoires in COVID-19. Clones were read by immunoSEQ multiplex PCR, and TCRdb kept only the in-frame ones, dropping some. The data hold approximately 240,000 clones, with 70% to 85% observed a single time. The TCR comes from an elderly woman with active or convalescent COVID-19. Material: peripheral blood.

The CDR3 region is CASRKEGVSTEAFF. The CDR3 DNA follows: TGCGCCAGCAGGAAGGAAGGGGTTTCCACTGAAGCTTTCTTT. The chain joins TRBV4-1 to TRBJ1-1, with a possible D match to TRBD1 (5 bases). The CDR3 length is 14 residues. Trimming cost V 6 bases and J 4 bases, with 15 bases left between them. Germline V CDR1 and CDR2: MGHRA, YSYEKL.